The clone carrying this T cell receptor (beta chain) was seen just once. In the original processing: By means of reference gene primer amplification, nucleated cell counts were estimated. Sequencing was performed with immunoSEQ multiplex PCR; in TCRdb, only in-frame clones are kept and a portion is missing. That table supplies the V and J calls and clone size; D and trimming were determined from the DNA. This table holds 110,000 to 150,000 clones, about four fifths found once. These data come from a study of blood T cell repertoires in COVID-19. Whole-study context: Samples of COVID-19 (acute and convalescent) were obtained from the United States, Italy and Spain. T cells, B-cell-depleted T cells, or PBMCs provided the cDNA or gDNA that served as material.

Trimming left V 3 bases short and J 8 bases short, with 17 bases between. From germline, CDR1 is SGHRS and CDR2 YFSETQ. This CDR3 spans 14 amino acids. The sequenced material came from peripheral blood. The clonotype comes from a woman over 75 in a cohort sampled during active or convalescent COVID-19. The chain is built from TRBV5-1 and TRBJ1-1; D unresolved. CDR3 protein: CASSSSGEPEEAFF. The DNA of the CDR3 is TGCGCCAGCAGCTCCTCCGGGGAACCTGAAGAAGCTTTCTTT.